Sequencing of this T cell receptor (beta chain) was carried out in a study of cytomegalovirus exposure and HLA in healthy donors. About the research overall: The roughly 120 validation repertoires matched the 500 to 750 first-cohort repertoires in platform, a later analysis reported.

Per germline, CDR1 KGHSH and CDR2 LQKENI. The CDR3 has 15 amino acids. The V segment lost 3 bases and the J segment 5 bases; nucleotides outside the gene matches: 3. Clones were read by immunoSEQ multiplex PCR, and TCRdb kept only the in-frame ones, dropping some. Among about 130,000 clones listed, 89% were seen once. Findings and caveats of the study: In vitro data verified a few CMV-associated chains as specific for CMV antigens.

Points on this clone: Its cognate antigen is unknown.

This clonotype was obtained from a woman aged 18-35 years in good health and CMV-seronegative. The chain combines TRBV18 with TRBJ1-5; 11 bases line up with TRBD1. The sample taken for sequencing was PBMCs. The CDR3 is CASSPGQGAYQPQHF. Here the CDR3 DNA reads TGTGCCAGCTCACCCGGACAGGGGGCCTATCAGCCCCAGCATTTT.